The 20 T cell receptor beta chains presented below share a single source sample, sequenced in a study of metastatic and nonmetastatic thyroid tumors. Until they underwent thyroid surgery, no patient had received any treatment. Via MiXCR, TCRdb re-called the PCR reads. In the table there are about 52,000 clones, about 15% of which are singletons. Sequenced input: blood. The receptors were gathered from a female donor with papillary thyroid cancer or a benign thyroid nodule (not recorded which). Some clones in this sample may be carry-over from other donors' samples.

There are many counts of this clone. This sequence joins TRBV14 and TRBJ2-7; D possibly corresponds to TRBD2 (5 bases). The CDR3 has 15 residues. Between the trimmed V and J ends, which lost 4 bases and 2 bases, there was a span of 15 bases. The germline V gene has CDR1 SGHDN and CDR2 FVKESK. The CDR3 DNA sequence: TGTGCCAGCAGCCCTTCTAGCAGGAGGCCCTACGAGCAGTACTTC. Encoded protein: CASSPSSRRPYEQYF.

This clone occurred many times. The V gene is TRBV11-1, the J gene TRBJ2-2, with D tentatively TRBD2 (6 bases). CDR3 length: 17 residues. Trimming took off 2 bases at V and 0 bases at J, with 13 bases between the two ends. Germline-derived CDR1 and CDR2 are SGHAT and FQDESV (reference sequence). The CDR3 DNA reads as TGTGCCAGCAGCTTACTAAACCTAGCGACGAACACCGGGGAGCTGTTTTTT. The encoded protein is CASSLLNLATNTGELFF.

This chain links TRBV30 with TRBJ1-2; no clear D gene. Germline V lookup: CDR1 GTSNPN, CDR2 SVGIG (reference sequence). The germline V and J ends were trimmed by 0 bases and 13 bases, with 15 bases remaining between them. This CDR3 region has 12 residues. The CDR3 DNA follows: TGTGCCTGGAGTGTTGTAAGGAATACCTGCACCTTC. Translation gives CAWSVVRNTCTF.

Concerning this clone itself: A much bigger clone sits one base away, suggesting this may be a read error. The same CDR3 arises from other DNA sequences in this sample as well. This chain uses TRBV11-1 with TRBJ2-3; perhaps TRBD2 as D (6 bases). V lost 5 bases and J lost 3, with 18 bases in between. The CDR3 loop spans 16 amino acids. CDR1 SGHAT and CDR2 FQDESV come from the germline V gene (reference sequence). The CDR3 bases are TGTGCCAGCAGCCGCCAAGCTGGAGGGCCGACAGATACGCAGTATTTT. Its translation: CASSRQAGGPTDTQYF.

The rearrangement uses TRBV28 and TRBJ1-2; D gene ambiguous. The length of the CDR3 is 15 residues. Germline assignment: CDR1 MDHEN and CDR2 SYDVKM. V was trimmed by 6 bases and J by 7 bases, leaving 21 bases between them. The CDR3 DNA sequence: TGTGCCAGCAGAAGTCCCCTAGGCAGGATAGGTGGCTACACCTTC. Translating it yields CASRSPLGRIGGYTF.

This clone has just a few counts. The chain recombines TRBV27 with TRBJ2-1; TRBD2 matches 8 bases. Losses at the gene ends were 6 bases for V and 2 bases for J; bases not matched to a gene: 3. This CDR3 has 14 residues. The germline gives CDR1 MNHEY, CDR2 SMNVEV (reference sequence). CDR3 sequence: CASSGGRTYNEQFF. The CDR3 nucleotides read TGTGCCAGCAGCGGCGGGAGGACCTACAATGAGCAGTTCTTC.

In regard to this clone: The conserved closing phenylalanine or tryptophan is absent in this CDR3, likely reflecting a read error. The chain is built from TRBV12-3 or TRBV12-4 and TRBJ2-2; no reliable D call. The CDR3 length is 16 residues. Between the trimmed V and J ends, which lost 5 bases and 1 base, there was a span of 14 bases. DNA for the CDR3: TGTGCCAGCAGTCCCGCCCTGGAGAGGAACACCGGGGAGCTGTTTTCT. Protein sequence: CASSPALERNTGELFS.

Ten or more counts support this clone. This chain connects TRBV9 to TRBJ1-1; TRBD1 matches at 9 bases. This CDR3 is built from 15 residues. Germline V gives CDR1 SGDLS, CDR2 YYNGEE. With 4 bases clipped from V and 5 bases from J, the junction kept 9 bases outside the gene matches. This chain's CDR3 is CASSPRGTGNTEAFF. As DNA, the CDR3 is TGTGCCAGCAGCCCCCGAGGGACAGGGAATACTGAAGCTTTCTTT.

This clone was seen ten or more times. A single base separates this from a much larger clone, so it may be a read error. This chain joins TRBV28 and TRBJ2-1, with D unclear. Germline assignment: CDR1 MDHEN and CDR2 SYDVKM. The CDR3 consists of 14 residues. V was clipped by 11 bases and J by 0 bases, with 14 bases between them. The CDR3 DNA reads as TGTGCCGGCGGCGGACGGAGCTCCTACAATGAGCAGTTCTTC. Residues: CAGGGRSSYNEQFF.

The J gene is TRBJ2-7, the V gene TRBV20-1, with 12 bases lining up with TRBD2. Germline V gives CDR1 DFQATT, CDR2 SNEGSKA (reference sequence). With 8 bases clipped from V and 4 bases from J, the junction kept 21 bases outside the gene matches. This CDR3 contains 18 residues. The CDR3 reads CSSGKTVTSGSFRYEQYF. DNA of the CDR3: TGCAGTTCTGGTAAGACCGTGACTAGCGGGAGTTTTAGGTACGAGCAGTACTTC.

In this sample, this clone turned up a few times. The sample holds other DNA sequences that translate to the same CDR3. In DNA, the CDR3 is TGTGCCAGCACTATAGGTGGTAGGGGTCCCCAGAATTCACCCCTCCACTTT. This gives the protein CASTIGGRGPQNSPLHF. This rearrangement joins TRBV28 to TRBJ1-6; D may be TRBD1 (5 bases). This CDR3 is 17 amino acids long. Germline CDR1 and CDR2: MDHEN and SYDVKM. Trimming stripped 7 bases from V and 7 bases from J, with 23 bases between.

This clone was detected only a few times. The chain is built from TRBV28 and TRBJ2-7, with 9 bases that match TRBD1. V lost 6 bases and J lost 2; bases outside the gene matches: 5. CDR3 length equals 14 residues. CDR1 MDHEN and CDR2 SYDVKM come from the germline V gene. The CDR3 bases are TGTGCCAGCAGGACAGGGGGGCCTGCCTACGAGCAGTACTTC. Protein sequence: CASRTGGPAYEQYF.

The CDR3 DNA is TGCGCCAGCAGCCGCCTGTTCGCGGGAGGTTCCGAGCAGTACTTC. Protein product: CASSRLFAGGSEQYF. V and J are TRBV4-1 and TRBJ2-7; TRBD2 aligns across 8 bases. The junction had 11 bases not matched to a gene; V was cut back by 4 bases and J by 6 bases. Per the germline V gene, CDR1 is MGHRA and CDR2 is YSYEKL. The CDR3 runs to 15 residues.

This clone was counted ten times or more. The V gene is TRBV20-1, the J gene TRBJ1-2, with a tentative D call TRBD1 (5 bases). Germline V CDR1 and CDR2: DFQATT, SNEGSKA (reference sequence). Trimming took 2 bases from V and 8 from J, leaving 9 bases between them. The CDR3 consists of 11 residues. CDR3: CSARQGSGYTF. The CDR3 nucleotides are TGCAGTGCTAGACAGGGATCCGGCTACACCTTC.

This clone was observed many times. The rearrangement links TRBV5-6 to TRBJ2-6; 7 nucleotides match TRBD2. The CDR3 covers 16 residues. V shed 3 bases and J 0 bases; nucleotides not matched to a gene: 3. CDR1 is SGHDT and CDR2 is YYEEEE in the germline V gene. The CDR3 here is CASSYRGVSGANVLTF. CDR3 bases: TGTGCCAGCAGCTACCGGGGGGTCTCTGGGGCCAACGTCCTGACTTTC.

The sample holds many counts of this clone. V usage is TRBV7-2 and J usage is TRBJ2-5; D may be TRBD2 (6 bases). CDR3 size: 13 residues. Germline values: CDR1 SGHTA, CDR2 FQGNSA. Trimming took 3 bases from V and 4 from J, leaving 9 bases between them. In nucleotides, the CDR3 is TGTGCCAGCAGCTTGGGGACTGCAGAGACCCAGTACTTC. As protein: CASSLGTAETQYF.

This clone was detected ten times or more. The rearrangement uses TRBV20-1 and TRBJ2-1; D not resolved. CDR1 and CDR2 from the germline V gene are DFQATT and SNEGSKA (reference sequence). Trimming removed 3 bases from V and 7 bases from J, with 13 bases in between. CDR3 length: 13 amino acids. CDR3 coding DNA: TGCAGTGCTAGGATCAGTTCCTCTAATGAGCAGTTCTTC. Amino acid sequence: CSARISSSNEQFF.

To note about this clone: A single base separates this from a much larger clone, so it may be a read error. In the same sample, other DNA sequences code for this CDR3. This chain links TRBV6-1 with TRBJ2-1; D might be TRBD2 (6 bases). CDR3 length: 15 amino acids. Per the germline V gene, CDR1 is MNHNS and CDR2 is SASEGT. Here the CDR3 reads CAGSSGGRSIDEQFF. Written as DNA, the CDR3 is TGTGCCGGCAGTTCGGGTGGGAGGAGTATCGATGAGCAGTTCTTC.

J is TRBJ1-5 and V is TRBV19, with 10 bases lining up with TRBD1. Trimming took 4 bases from V and 1 from J; bases not matched to a gene: 4. The CDR3 length is 16 residues. Germline CDR1 is LNHDA and CDR2 is SQIVND (reference sequence). In nucleotides, the CDR3 is TGTGCCAGTAGTAGGGGACAGGGGATCAGCAATCAGCCCCAGCATTTT. Its translation: CASSRGQGISNQPQHF.

This clone was detected many times. For the CDR3, the DNA is TGTGCCAGCAGCCACAGGGGTTCTGGGGCCAACGTCCTGACTTTC. Amino acids: CASSHRGSGANVLTF. This rearrangement joins TRBV6-2 or TRBV6-3 to TRBJ2-6; 7 nucleotides align to TRBD1. The CDR3 sequence is 15 residues long. J gave up 1 base and V 6 bases, and 3 bases lay outside the gene matches. Germline V gene data show CDR1 as MNHEY and CDR2 as SVGEGT.